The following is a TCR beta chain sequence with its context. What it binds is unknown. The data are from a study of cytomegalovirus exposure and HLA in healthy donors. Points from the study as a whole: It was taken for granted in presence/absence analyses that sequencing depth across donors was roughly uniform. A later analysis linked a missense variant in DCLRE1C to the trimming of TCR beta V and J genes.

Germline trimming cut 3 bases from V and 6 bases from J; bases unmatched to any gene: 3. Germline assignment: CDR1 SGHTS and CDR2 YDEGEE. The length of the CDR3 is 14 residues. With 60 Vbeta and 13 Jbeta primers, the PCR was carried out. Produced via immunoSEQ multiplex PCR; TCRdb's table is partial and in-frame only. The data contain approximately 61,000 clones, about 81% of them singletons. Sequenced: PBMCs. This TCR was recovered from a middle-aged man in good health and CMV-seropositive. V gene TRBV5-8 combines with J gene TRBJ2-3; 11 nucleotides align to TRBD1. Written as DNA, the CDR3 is TGTGCCAGCAGCTGGGACAGGGGGAGCGATACGCAGTATTTT. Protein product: CASSWDRGSDTQYF.